A single sample gave rise to the 25 T cell receptor beta chains below, sequenced in a study of blood T cell repertoires in COVID-19. Produced via immunoSEQ multiplex PCR; TCRdb's table is partial and in-frame only. The table includes under 300,000 clones, approximately 87% detected once. Sequenced: peripheral blood. The receptors come from a man in his fifties or sixties who had recovered from COVID-19.

V usage is TRBV19 and J usage is TRBJ2-7, with 7 bases aligning to TRBD2. Germline values: CDR1 LNHDA, CDR2 SQIVND (reference sequence). V was clipped by 6 bases and J by 5 bases; unmatched bases: 7. The CDR3 extends over 13 amino acids. The CDR3 DNA follows: TGTGCCAGTAGCTACGGGAGGCTGGACGAGCAGTACTTC. Protein sequence: CASSYGRLDEQYF.

The rearrangement links TRBV27 to TRBJ2-7; TRBD1 aligns across 7 bases. Per germline, CDR1 MNHEY and CDR2 SMNVEV (reference sequence). CDR3 length: 14 amino acids. Trimming at V came to 6 bases and at J to 2 bases, leaving 7 bases not matched to a gene. CDR3: CASRPGQEAYEQYF. The CDR3 DNA follows: TGTGCCAGCAGGCCCGGACAGGAAGCCTACGAGCAGTACTTC.

V is TRBV5-1 and J is TRBJ1-2; D gene uncertain. This CDR3 has 14 residues. Germline assignment: CDR1 SGHRS and CDR2 YFSETQ. Trimming stripped 0 bases from V and 4 bases from J, with 10 bases between. This CDR3 is CASSLGSEGYGYTF. The CDR3 bases are TGCGCCAGCAGCTTGGGCAGCGAAGGCTATGGCTACACCTTC.

The chain recombines TRBV5-5 with TRBJ1-6; no firm D call. V lost 3 bases and J lost 7, with 14 bases in between. This CDR3 has 15 amino acids. Germline loops: CDR1 SGHKS, CDR2 YYEKEE (reference sequence). The CDR3 region is CASSSAGVGNSPLHF. In nucleotides, the CDR3 is TGTGCCAGCAGCTCTGCTGGAGTTGGCAATTCACCCCTCCACTTT.

The V and J genes are TRBV27 and TRBJ1-6; 7 bases match TRBD1. With 5 bases clipped from V and 14 bases from J, the junction kept 15 bases outside the gene matches. The CDR3 runs 15 residues. Germline V gene data show CDR1 as MNHEY and CDR2 as SMNVEV (reference sequence). The CDR3: CASSPTGAATRSLHF. CDR3 coding DNA: TGTGCCAGCAGTCCCACAGGGGCCGCGACTAGGTCCCTCCACTTT.

This sequence joins TRBV21-1 and TRBJ1-2. TRBV21-1 is assigned pseudogene status. The CDR3 is 16 amino acids. CDR3 bases: TGTGCCAGCAGCAACAGGGAACACGGGGGGGGCTATGGCTACACCTTC. As protein: CASSNREHGGGYGYTF.

The chain is built from TRBV14 and TRBJ1-6; tentatively, D is TRBD1 (6 bases). V was shortened by 0 bases and J by 10 bases, with 16 bases between the two germline ends. CDR3 length: 16 residues. Germline values: CDR1 SGHDN, CDR2 FVKESK. The CDR3 bases are TGTGCCAGCAGCCAAGATCAGCTCAGGGGCGGATCACCCCTCCACTTT. Amino acids: CASSQDQLRGGSPLHF.

This clone was counted a few times. The rearrangement joins TRBV7-2 to TRBJ2-7; D possibly corresponds to TRBD1 (9 bases). The CDR3 contains 17 residues. CDR1 is SGHTA, CDR2 FQGNSA, per germline. V lost 1 base to trimming and J lost 0 bases, with 16 bases between them. This CDR3 is CASSLGGGTGTSYEQYF. The DNA for the CDR3 is TGTGCCAGCAGCTTAGGCGGGGGGACAGGGACCTCCTACGAGCAGTACTTC.

This clone was counted ten times or more. This rearrangement joins TRBV19 to TRBJ1-4; 7 positions agree with TRBD1. V dropped 4 bases and J dropped 5; count of bases not matched to a gene: 7. This CDR3 comprises 15 residues. CDR1 is LNHDA and CDR2 is SQIVND in the germline V gene (reference sequence). The CDR3: CASSRPGQLNEKLFF. The CDR3 DNA reads TGTGCCAGTAGTAGACCGGGACAGCTGAATGAAAAACTGTTTTTT. Variable domain in full (rest from reference TRBV19 and TRBJ1-4): DGGITQSPKYLFRKEGQNVTLSCEQNLNHDAMYWYRQDPGQGLRLIYYSQIVNDFQKGDIAEGYSVSREKKESFPLTVTSAQKNPTAFYLCASSRPGQLNEKLFFGSGTQLSVL.

In nucleotides, the CDR3 is TGTGCCAGCAGCCGCCTCAGCAAAAGCGGGGGGTCCACAGATACGCAGTATTTT. Translated, it gives CASSRLSKSGGSTDTQYF. V usage is TRBV9 and J usage is TRBJ2-3, with 9 bases lining up with TRBD2. V lost 4 bases and J lost 2; bases outside the gene matches: 14. The length of the CDR3 is 18 residues. Germline V gene data show CDR1 as SGDLS and CDR2 as YYNGEE. The full variable domain, rest sourced from reference TRBV9 and TRBJ2-3, is DSGVTQTPKHLITATGQRVTLRCSPRSGDLSVYWYQQSLDQGLQFLIQYYNGEERAKGNILERFSAQQFPDLHSELNLSSLELGDSALYFCASSRLSKSGGSTDTQYFGPGTRLTVL.

This clone was found a few times. V is TRBV7-9 and J is TRBJ1-2, with a possible D match to TRBD1 (5 bases). The CDR3 extends over 14 amino acids. In germline, CDR1 is SEHNR, CDR2 FQNEAQ (reference sequence). V dropped 1 base and J dropped 0 bases, with 6 bases sitting between them. The CDR3 loop reads CASSLGGANYGYTF. CDR3 nucleotides: TGTGCCAGCAGCTTAGGGGGGGCTAACTATGGCTACACCTTC.

This clone occurred once. The chain combines TRBV5-1 with TRBJ2-7, with D possibly TRBD1 on 6 matching bases. Trimming pared 0 bases from V and 4 bases from J, leaving 14 bases between. CDR1 is SGHRS and CDR2 is YFSETQ in the germline V gene. The CDR3 sequence is 15 residues long. For the CDR3, the DNA is TGCGCCAGCAGCTTGGAGTCAGGGGTTGGGTACGAGCAGTACTTC. This translates into CASSLESGVGYEQYF.

The chain links TRBV5-6 to TRBJ1-2; D is ambiguous. The CDR3 is 15 residues long. V gave up 0 bases and J gave up 2 bases, with 11 bases separating them. CDR1 SGHDT and CDR2 YYEEEE come from the germline V gene. CDR3 in DNA: TGTGCCAGCAGCTTGGCTGGGCAGGAAAACTATGGCTACACCTTC. Protein sequence: CASSLAGQENYGYTF.

The V and J genes are TRBV30 and TRBJ2-1; D is ambiguous. V was trimmed by 0 bases and J by 2 bases, leaving 5 bases between them. The CDR3 sequence is 13 residues long. CDR1 and CDR2 (germline): GTSNPN, SVGIG (reference sequence). CDR3 nucleotide sequence: TGTGCCTGGAGTGTAAACACCTACAATGAGCAGTTCTTC. It is translated as CAWSVNTYNEQFF.

V usage is TRBV9 and J usage is TRBJ2-7; 8 nucleotides agree with TRBD1. Unmatched junction bases numbered 7, after V lost 3 bases and J lost 2 bases. There are 15 residues in the CDR3. Germline CDR1 SGDLS, CDR2 YYNGEE. The DNA for the CDR3 is TGTGCCAGCAGCGCAGACAGGGGCTCACCCTACGAGCAGTACTTC. It translates to CASSADRGSPYEQYF. The full variable domain, rest sourced from reference TRBV9 and TRBJ2-7, is DSGVTQTPKHLITATGQRVTLRCSPRSGDLSVYWYQQSLDQGLQFLIQYYNGEERAKGNILERFSAQQFPDLHSELNLSSLELGDSALYFCASSADRGSPYEQYFGPGTRLTVT.

This clone was observed a handful of times. The chain is built from TRBV3-1 (or the pseudogene TRBV3-2) and TRBJ1-4, with D perhaps matching TRBD1 (6 bases). Trimming stripped 0 bases from V and 7 bases from J, with 18 bases between. The CDR3 extends over 17 amino acids. In germline, CDR1 is LGHDT, CDR2 YNNKEL (reference sequence). The CDR3 loop is CASSQERTGRRGEKLFF. The CDR3 region has the DNA TGTGCCAGCAGCCAAGAGAGAACAGGGCGGCGTGGTGAAAAACTGTTTTTT.

The V and J genes are TRBV7-2 and TRBJ1-1; D not resolved. Trimming took off 6 bases at V and 0 bases at J, with 14 bases between the two ends. From germline, CDR1 is SGHTA and CDR2 FQGNSA. The CDR3 extends over 15 amino acids. CDR3 sequence: CASSTSFIMNTEAFF. The CDR3 DNA reads TGTGCCAGCAGTACATCATTTATAATGAACACTGAAGCTTTCTTT.

Notes on this clone: The junction does not match germline at one end; this may be a read error. The rearrangement uses TRBV6-4 and TRBJ2-1, with TRBD2 matching 8 bases. This CDR3 has 15 residues. Germline CDR1 reads MRHNA; CDR2 reads SNTAGT. As DNA, the CDR3 is TGTGCCAGCAGTGACAGGGCTAGCGGGTACAGTGAGCAGTTCTTC. Translating it yields CASSDRASGYSEQFF.

The rearrangement links TRBV2 to TRBJ2-1; TRBD2 matches at 12 bases. Germline V CDR1 and CDR2: SNHLY, FYNNEI. After removal of 4 bases from V and 9 bases from J, the junction contained 7 bases not matched to a gene. The CDR3 runs 15 residues. CDR3 region: CASSVGLAGFSEQFF. CDR3 in DNA: TGTGCCAGCAGTGTAGGACTAGCGGGATTCAGTGAGCAGTTCTTC.

The rearrangement links TRBV4-1 to TRBJ2-7; 10 nucleotides match TRBD2. J was trimmed by 0 bases and V by 1 base; bases with no gene match: 6. CDR1 is MGHRA, CDR2 YSYEKL, per germline. This CDR3 has 17 amino acids. The CDR3 coding sequence is TGCGCCAGCAGCCAAGCCTCACTAGCGGGGCTCTCCTACGAGCAGTACTTC. Protein product: CASSQASLAGLSYEQYF.

The rearrangement uses TRBV3-1 (or the pseudogene TRBV3-2) and TRBJ2-1; 9 bases are a match to TRBD1. Germline CDR1 is LGHDT and CDR2 is YNNKEL (reference sequence). V was pared by 3 bases and J by 8 bases, with 11 bases of the junction left unmatched. The CDR3 contains 16 residues. CDR3 in amino acids: CASSQSGTGRSDEQFF. In DNA, the CDR3 is TGTGCCAGCAGCCAGTCCGGGACAGGGCGATCTGATGAGCAGTTCTTC.

As for this clone: The sample holds other DNA sequences that translate to the same CDR3. V and J are TRBV5-6 and TRBJ1-5, with D possibly matching TRBD1 (5 bases). Germline lookup yields CDR1 SGHDT and CDR2 YYEEEE. The CDR3 consists of 14 residues. V gave up 0 bases and J gave up 3 bases, with 7 bases separating them. The CDR3 coding sequence is TGTGCCAGCAGCTTGGCGGGGGTCAATCAGCCCCAGCATTTT. Encoded protein: CASSLAGVNQPQHF.

This clone showed up many times. The V and J genes are TRBV24-1 and TRBJ2-3; 10 nucleotides match TRBD2. CDR1 KGHDR and CDR2 SFDVKD come from the germline V gene. CDR3 length equals 16 residues. The trim removed 4 bases at V and 2 bases at J, leaving 5 bases unmatched. The CDR3 spells CATSDPSGGATDTQYF. CDR3 sequence (DNA): TGTGCCACCAGTGACCCAAGCGGGGGGGCCACAGATACGCAGTATTTT.

V usage is TRBV19 and J usage is TRBJ1-1, with D possibly matching TRBD1 (5 bases). The CDR3 sequence is 11 residues long. Germline CDR1 and CDR2: LNHDA and SQIVND (reference sequence). With 5 bases removed from V and 6 bases from J, the gap between germline ends came to 7 bases. The CDR3 reads CASSPGAEAFF. In DNA form, the CDR3 reads TGTGCCAGTAGTCCGGGGGCTGAAGCTTTCTTT.

The chain carries TRBV5-1 and TRBJ2-7; D possibly corresponds to TRBD1 (6 bases). The germline CDR1 and CDR2 sequences are SGHRS and YFSETQ. The germline V and J ends were trimmed by 4 bases and 7 bases, with 21 bases remaining between them. There are 15 residues in the CDR3. In DNA form, the CDR3 reads TGCGCCAGCAGCATTACAGGGAAAGAGGCTGGGGAGCAGTACTTC. This encodes CASSITGKEAGEQYF.